These 11 T cell receptor beta chains share one sample of origin, sequenced in a study of immune evolution from preneoplasia to lung adenocarcinoma. Sequencing was performed with immunoSEQ multiplex PCR; in TCRdb, only in-frame clones are kept and a portion is missing. The table lists fewer than 5,500 clones, roughly 85% of them singletons, with roughly 3.5% in the top ten. The specimen sequenced was FFPE minimally invasive lung adenocarcinoma tissue. These receptors were collected from a person aged 60-80 years with lung adenocarcinoma.

The chain links TRBV18 to TRBJ1-1; D unresolved. The CDR3 length is 13 residues. Trimming took 1 base from V and 1 from J, leaving 4 bases between them. Germline V CDR1 and CDR2: KGHSH, LQKENI. CDR3 nucleotide sequence: TGTGCCAGCTCACCACTCCCGAACACTGAAGCTTTCTTT. It translates to CASSPLPNTEAFF. Supplemented by reference TRBV18 and TRBJ1-1, the full variable domain reads NAGVMQNPRHLVRRRGQEARLRCSPMKGHSHVYWYRQLPEEGLKFMVYLQKENIIDESGMPKERFSAEFPKEGPSILRIQQVVRGDSAAYFCASSPLPNTEAFFGQGTRLTVV.

This rearrangement joins TRBV19 to TRBJ2-7; possible D gene TRBD1, 5 bases. There are 16 residues in the CDR3. Deletions cut 2 bases from V and 5 bases from J, with 19 bases between. Germline-derived CDR1 and CDR2 are LNHDA and SQIVND (reference sequence). The CDR3 DNA reads as TGTGCCAGTAGTATACAACAGGCCCTCGGCTTCGACGAGCAGTACTTC. It yields the protein CASSIQQALGFDEQYF.

This clone has only one observation. The J gene is TRBJ1-3, the V gene TRBV7-8; D is possibly TRBD1 (5 bases). The CDR3 spans 16 residues. Per germline, CDR1 SGHVS and CDR2 FQNEAQ. Deletions cut 5 bases from V and 4 bases from J, with 18 bases between. The CDR3, as DNA: TGTGCCAGCAGCCCAAACGGGACTCCCAGGGGAAACACCATATATTTT. Protein: CASSPNGTPRGNTIYF.

This clone appeared once. The chain joins TRBV13 to TRBJ2-7, with D unclear. The CDR3 contains 15 residues. The germline V gene has CDR1 PRHDT and CDR2 FYEKMQ (reference sequence). Trimming pared 5 bases from V and 0 bases from J, leaving 14 bases between. CDR3 in amino acids: CASSLWGPSSYEQYF. The CDR3 nucleotides are TGTGCCAGCAGCCTCTGGGGTCCGAGCTCCTACGAGCAGTACTTC.

A word on this clone: Sequence at one end of the junction differs from germline and may be a read error. The chain recombines TRBV13 with TRBJ1-5; TRBD1 matches 7 bases. CDR3 length: 16 residues. Germline CDR1 PRHDT, CDR2 FYEKMQ (reference sequence). The CDR3 region is CASSLGGGRSNQPQHF. DNA for the CDR3: TGTGCCAGCAGCCTAGGAGGGGGCCGAAGCAATCAGCCCCAGCATTTT.

The genes are TRBV7-2 and TRBJ2-7, with 7 bases fitting TRBD2. CDR3 size: 15 residues. With 5 bases clipped from V and 6 bases from J, the junction kept 13 bases outside the gene matches. The germline V gene encodes CDR1 SGHTA and CDR2 FQGNSA. Here the CDR3 DNA reads TGTGCCAGCAGCACCGGGGGACTACCTAGGGGCGAGCAGTACTTC. Amino acids: CASSTGGLPRGEQYF.

The rearrangement links TRBV25-1 to TRBJ2-5; D is undetermined. Trimming took 7 bases from V and 0 from J, leaving 9 bases between them. Germline lookup yields CDR1 MGHDK and CDR2 SYGVNS. The CDR3 contains 13 residues. CDR3 amino acids: CASKYWYQETQYF. The CDR3 DNA sequence: TGTGCCAGCAAGTATTGGTACCAAGAGACCCAGTACTTC. Using reference TRBV25-1 and TRBJ2-5 for the parts outside the CDR3, the full variable domain is EADIYQTPRYLVIGTGKKITLECSQTMGHDKMYWYQQDPGMELHLIHYSYGVNSTEKGDLSSESTVSRIRTEHFPLTLESARPSHTSQYLCASKYWYQETQYFGPGTRLLVL.

This clone was counted only a few times. The chain carries TRBV4-2 and TRBJ2-7; D not resolved. The CDR3 runs to 12 residues. The V end lost 0 bases, the J end lost 6 bases, and 6 bases lay between the germline ends. The germline V gene encodes CDR1 LGHNA and CDR2 YNFKEQ. The CDR3 DNA is TGTGCCAGCAGCCAAGAAAGATCCGAGCAGTACTTC. It codes for CASSQERSEQYF.

This chain uses TRBV10-3 with TRBJ1-1; maybe TRBD1 (5 bases). With 8 bases removed from V and 2 bases from J, the gap between germline ends came to 15 bases. There are 14 residues in the CDR3. From germline, CDR1 is ENHRY and CDR2 SYGVKD. The CDR3 protein is CAIGAWTINTEAFF. The CDR3 region has the DNA TGTGCCATCGGAGCATGGACAATCAACACTGAAGCTTTCTTT.

This chain links TRBV5-1 with TRBJ2-5; no reliable D call. CDR3 length equals 13 residues. Germline values: CDR1 SGHRS, CDR2 YFSETQ. The V and J ends lost 4 bases and 7 bases respectively, with 14 bases between them. CDR3 sequence: CASSDLAHRTQYF. CDR3 nucleotides: TGCGCCAGCAGCGATCTGGCTCACCGGACCCAGTACTTC.

This rearrangement joins TRBV5-1 to TRBJ1-1; tentatively, D is TRBD1 (5 bases). CDR3 length equals 15 residues. The germline CDR1 and CDR2 sequences are SGHRS and YFSETQ. V lost 0 bases, J lost 0 bases, and 9 bases lay in between. CDR3 in DNA: TGCGCCAGCAGCTTGGTTCAGGGACTGAACACTGAAGCTTTCTTT. It yields the protein CASSLVQGLNTEAFF. The full variable domain, in which reference TRBV5-1 and TRBJ1-1 provide the parts outside the CDR3, is KAGVTQTPRYLIKTRGQQVTLSCSPISGHRSVSWYQQTPGQGLQFLFEYFSETQRNKGNFPGRFSGRQFSNSRSEMNVSTLELGDSALYLCASSLVQGLNTEAFFGQGTRLTVV.